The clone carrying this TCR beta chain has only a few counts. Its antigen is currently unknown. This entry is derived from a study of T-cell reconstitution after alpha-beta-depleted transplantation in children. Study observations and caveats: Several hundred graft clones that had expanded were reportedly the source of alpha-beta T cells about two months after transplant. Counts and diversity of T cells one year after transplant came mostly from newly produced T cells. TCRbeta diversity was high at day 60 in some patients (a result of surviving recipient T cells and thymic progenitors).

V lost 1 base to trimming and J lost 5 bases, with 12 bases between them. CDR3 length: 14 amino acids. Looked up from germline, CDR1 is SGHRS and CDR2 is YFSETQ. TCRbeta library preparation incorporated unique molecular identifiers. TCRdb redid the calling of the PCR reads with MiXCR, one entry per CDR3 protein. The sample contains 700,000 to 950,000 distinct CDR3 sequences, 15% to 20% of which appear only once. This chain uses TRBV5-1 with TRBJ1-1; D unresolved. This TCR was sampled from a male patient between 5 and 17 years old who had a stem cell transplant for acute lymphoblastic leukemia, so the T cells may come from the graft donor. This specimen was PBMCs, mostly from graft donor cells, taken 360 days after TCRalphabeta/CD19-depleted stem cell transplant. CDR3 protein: CASSLLIADTEAFF. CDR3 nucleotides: TGCGCCAGCAGCTTGTTGATAGCTGATACTGAAGCTTTCTTT.